This entry lists 20 T cell receptor beta chains sequenced from one sample in a study of T cells in Graves' hyperthyroidism and ophthalmopathy. RNA transcripts gave rise to amplified TCR beta CDR3 regions. The primer set for the first-round RT-PCR of the TCR CDR3 was HTBI. TCRdb re-analysed the multiplex PCR reads in MiXCR, keeping a single row per CDR3 protein. The top ten clones hold more than 7% of a sample with approximately 640,000 distinct CDR3 sequences, 45% of them seen once. Source material: peripheral blood or thyroid tissue (not recorded which). The receptor set was obtained from an adult man with Graves' disease, either hyperthyroidism or ophthalmopathy (not recorded which).

The genes are TRBV7-9 and TRBJ1-2, with 7 bases aligning to TRBD1. This CDR3 has 15 amino acids. J gave up 3 bases and V 5 bases, and 9 bases lay outside the gene matches. Per the germline V gene, CDR1 is SEHNR and CDR2 is FQNEAQ (reference sequence). DNA of the CDR3: TGTGCCAGCAGCGCACAAACAGGGGAACACTATGGCTACACCTTC. It translates to CASSAQTGEHYGYTF.

This sequence joins TRBV15 and TRBJ1-4; TRBD1 aligns across 8 bases. Germline CDR1 LNHNV, CDR2 YYDKDF (reference sequence). CDR3 length equals 13 residues. The junction had 4 bases not matched to a gene; V was cut back by 5 bases and J by 8 bases. The CDR3 DNA sequence: TGTGCCACCAGCGGCGACAGGGGAGAAAAACTGTTTTTT. This encodes CATSGDRGEKLFF.

As to this clonotype: Here the CDR3 omits its conserved ending phenylalanine or tryptophan, so a read error is the likely source. The DNA is left out, because the CDR3 cannot be placed on it with certainty; the CDR3 is given as TCRdb lists it. This chain connects TRBV10-3 to TRBJ1-6. Including both end residues, the CDR3 is 8 amino acids long. The germline V gene has CDR1 ENHRY and CDR2 SYGVKD. This CDR3 reads CAISESAR.

The chain couples TRBV20-1 to TRBJ1-5; maybe TRBD1 (5 bases). Germline values: CDR1 DFQATT, CDR2 SNEGSKA (reference sequence). CDR3 size: 16 residues. V dropped 1 base and J dropped 9 bases, with 22 bases sitting between them. The CDR3, as DNA: TGCAGTGCTAGAGCTGGGGGGTGGCCAGGCTATCGGCCCCAGCATTTT. Its protein is CSARAGGWPGYRPQHF.

This clonotype was seen at least ten times. The chain has TRBV20-1 and TRBJ1-5; D gene uncertain. Germline V gene data show CDR1 as DFQATT and CDR2 as SNEGSKA (reference sequence). V gave up 3 bases and J gave up 2 bases, with 14 bases separating them. There are 15 residues in the CDR3. The CDR3 bases are TGCAGTGCTAGGGGTGGGTGGCAGGGCAATCAGCCCCAGCATTTT. This translates into CSARGGWQGNQPQHF.

The chain couples TRBV5-6 to TRBJ1-2; TRBD1 might be the D (5 bases). Germline V CDR1 and CDR2: SGHDT, YYEEEE. The CDR3 covers 12 residues. V lost 4 bases to trimming and J lost 4 bases, with 8 bases between them. The CDR3 protein is CASSRDLYGYTF. The CDR3 DNA follows: TGTGCCAGCAGCCGGGACCTCTATGGCTACACCTTC.

This clonotype was detected a few times. The chain is built from TRBV9 and TRBJ2-7; D tentatively reads TRBD1 or TRBD2 (6 bases each). The CDR3 runs to 15 residues. V gave up 2 bases and J gave up 4 bases, with 16 bases separating them. The V gene's germline CDR1 is SGDLS and CDR2 YYNGEE. CDR3 in amino acids: CASSVGGESSYEQYF. CDR3 nucleotide sequence: TGTGCCAGCAGCGTGGGGGGCGAGTCTTCTTACGAGCAGTACTTC.

Remarks on this clonotype: An end of the junction does not agree with germline; a read error may underlie this. The chain couples TRBV2 to TRBJ1-4; 9 positions agree with TRBD1. The germline gives CDR1 SNHLY, CDR2 FYNNEI. There are 8 residues in the CDR3. The CDR3 DNA follows: TGTGCCAGCAGGGACAGGGGTTTT. Amino acids: CASRDRGF. Filled out from reference TRBV2 and TRBJ1-4, the complete variable domain reads EPEVTQTPSHQVTQMGQEVILRCVPISNHLYFYWYRQILGQKVEFLVSFYNNEISEKSEIFDDQFSVERPDGSNFTLKIRSTKLEDSAMYFCASRDRGFGSGTQLSVL.

This clonotype turned up a few times. Mismatch with germline at one junction end may stem from a read error. The CDR3 sequence is CASRRTPGQIQPQHF. DNA for the CDR3: TGCGCCAGCAGAAGAACGCCGGGACAGATTCAGCCCCAGCATTTT. The rearrangement uses TRBV7-9 and TRBJ1-5; 7 bases are shared with TRBD1. The CDR3 covers 15 residues. Germline lookup yields CDR1 SEHNR and CDR2 FQNEAQ (reference sequence).

This clonotype was counted many times. The J gene is TRBJ1-2, the V gene TRBV29-1, with 9 bases that match TRBD1. Per germline, CDR1 SQVTM and CDR2 ANQGSEA. CDR3 length equals 14 residues. Germline trimming cut 5 bases from V and 6 bases from J; bases unmatched to any gene: 10. The CDR3 sequence: CSVTGGTGYDGYTF. The CDR3 DNA sequence: TGCAGCGTTACGGGCGGGACAGGGTACGATGGCTACACCTTC.

This clonotype was seen ten or more times. This chain uses TRBV20-1 with TRBJ1-6; no firm D call. V gave up 4 bases and J gave up 9 bases, with 22 bases separating them. Germline values: CDR1 DFQATT, CDR2 SNEGSKA (reference sequence). CDR3 length: 16 amino acids. The CDR3 DNA is TGCAGTGCTACGCCGTCATCTCGTGCCTCGGGTTCACCCCTCCACTTT. It yields the protein CSATPSSRASGSPLHF.

In its sample, this clonotype was seen many times. The CDR3 here is CASSLKGGYTF. The CDR3 bases are TGTGCCAGCAGTTTAAAAGGGGGCTACACCTTC. The chain employs TRBV12-3 or TRBV12-4 and TRBJ1-2; D not resolved. This CDR3 comprises 11 residues. The V gene lost 2 bases and the J gene lost 8 bases, with 6 bases spanning the gap.

This clonotype was seen only a few times. The chain employs TRBV6-5 and TRBJ1-2; no clear D. With 0 bases removed from V and 7 bases from J, the gap between germline ends came to 6 bases. CDR3 length equals 12 residues. Per the germline V gene, CDR1 is MNHEY and CDR2 is SVGAGI. CDR3 sequence: CASSYSGGGYTF. The CDR3 region has the DNA TGTGCCAGCAGTTACTCGGGTGGTGGCTACACCTTC.

V gene TRBV7-3 combines with J gene TRBJ2-5; 7 bases agree with TRBD1. Losses at the gene ends were 7 bases for V and 5 bases for J; bases not matched to a gene: 10. The CDR3 runs to 14 residues. Germline CDR1 reads SGHTA; CDR2 reads FQGTGA. This chain's CDR3 is CASTRQGVVETQYF. CDR3 sequence (DNA): TGTGCCAGCACCAGACAGGGAGTGGTCGAGACCCAGTACTTC.

The V call is TRBV2, the J call TRBJ1-2, with D maybe TRBD1 (6 bases). This CDR3 contains 16 residues. Trimming stripped 2 bases from V and 5 bases from J, with 18 bases between. CDR1 and CDR2 (germline): SNHLY, FYNNEI. CDR3 DNA: TGTGCCAGCAGTGAAAGTGTGGGAGCCGGGACATATGGCTACACCTTC. Translated: CASSESVGAGTYGYTF.

This clonotype came up a few times. The chain recombines TRBV6-6 with TRBJ2-7, with 11 bases lining up with TRBD2. V lost 5 bases and J lost 2; bases outside the gene matches: 8. There are 16 residues in the CDR3. Germline CDR1 and CDR2: MNHNY and SVGAGI (reference sequence). CDR3 DNA: TGTGCCAGCAGTCCGCCGCTAGCGGGGGGAACCTACGAGCAGTACTTC. As protein: CASSPPLAGGTYEQYF.

The chain employs TRBV12-3 or TRBV12-4 and TRBJ1-1; D is perhaps TRBD1 (6 bases). The CDR3 has 14 residues. Trimming left V 3 bases short and J 6 bases short, with 14 bases between. The CDR3 is CASSLRGAHSEAFF. CDR3 DNA sequence: TGTGCCAGCAGTTTGCGGGGGGCGCACTCTGAAGCTTTCTTT.

The chain links TRBV2 to TRBJ2-7; D gene ambiguous. The length of the CDR3 is 14 residues. Trimming shortened V by 5 bases and J by 6 bases, and 17 bases separated the two germline ends. Germline V CDR1 and CDR2: SNHLY, FYNNEI. In DNA, the CDR3 is TGTGCCAGCAGTTCTATAGGGAATGTACGCGAGCAGTACTTC. Amino acids: CASSSIGNVREQYF.

This clonotype was seen repeatedly, ten times or more. This chain links TRBV29-1 with TRBJ1-6; TRBD1 matches 10 bases. The CDR3 spans 13 residues. Germline lookup yields CDR1 SQVTM and CDR2 ANQGSEA. V shed 6 bases, J shed 10 bases, and the junction held 6 bases outside the gene matches. The CDR3, as DNA: TGCAGCGTCGGGACAGGGGTGAGCTCACCCCTCCACTTT. Amino acids: CSVGTGVSSPLHF.

The V call is TRBV7-9, the J call TRBJ1-4, with 7 bases that match TRBD1. The ends lost 5 bases at V and 5 bases at J; junction bases unmatched: 11. There are 16 residues in the CDR3. The V gene's germline CDR1 is SEHNR and CDR2 FQNEAQ (reference sequence). Here the CDR3 reads CASSPPSGTANEKLFF. The CDR3 region has the DNA TGTGCCAGCAGCCCCCCTAGCGGGACAGCAAATGAAAAACTGTTTTTT.